A selection of T cell receptor beta chains follows, all from one sample in a study of blood T cells in healthy people across ages. From the 5' RACE reads, TCRdb called clonotypes with MiXCR, one entry per CDR3 protein. The table shows 1.5 million to 2 million distinct CDR3 sequences, with around 50% occurring only once. Input material: blood. The receptors originated from a woman between 40 and 50 years old in good health. Both conserved end residues are part of each CDR3. D genes are given only for firm matches. Not every row has a clone size; where given, it reads once, few, many or a size class.

v_call	j_call	d_call	clone_size	cdr3_aa	cdr3_nt
TRBV5-5	TRBJ2-3	TRBD2	many	CASSPGLAFTDTQYF	TGTGCCAGCAGCCCGGGACTAGCGTTCACAGATACGCAGTATTTT
TRBV24-1	TRBJ1-2	.	once	CATSDLSGINGYTF	TGTGCCACCAGTGATTTGTCAGGAATTAATGGCTACACCTTC
TRBV28	TRBJ2-3	.	.	CASRGAGKGTDTQYF	TGTGCCAGCAGAGGCGCAGGGAAGGGAACAGATACGCAGTATTTT
TRBV6-2/TRBV6-3	TRBJ2-6	.	few	CASSLTATGANVLTF	TGTGCCAGCAGTCTTACCGCAACTGGGGCCAACGTCCTGACTTTC
TRBV6-6	TRBJ2-4	.	.	CASSYRQVPGKNIQYF	TGTGCCAGCAGTTACAGGCAGGTCCCTGGCAAAAACATTCAGTACTTC
TRBV24-1	TRBJ2-5	.	once	CATSDSSGTKETQYF	TGTGCCACCAGTGACAGCTCTGGGACCAAAGAGACCCAGTACTTC
TRBV7-9	TRBJ2-5	.	.	CASSLETGGNQETQYF	TGTGCCAGCAGCTTAGAAACAGGAGGTAATCAAGAGACCCAGTACTTC
TRBV10-3	TRBJ2-3	TRBD2	few	CAMGQGRTSGGTDTQYF	TGTGCCATGGGGCAGGGGAGGACTAGCGGGGGAACAGATACGCAGTATTTT
TRBV7-3	TRBJ2-1	.	.	CASSLGWGGLNEQFF	TGTGCCAGCAGCCTCGGGTGGGGGGGCCTCAATGAGCAGTTCTTC
TRBV5-6	TRBJ2-3	.	few	CASSAGGGFGTDTQYF	TGTGCCAGCAGCGCTGGAGGTGGATTCGGCACAGATACGCAGTATTTT
TRBV2	TRBJ2-7	TRBD1	.	CASSERDRESYEQYF	TGTGCCAGCAGTGAAAGGGACAGGGAATCCTACGAGCAGTACTTC
TRBV15	TRBJ2-7	TRBD2	.	CATSRNSGGTHNEQYF	TGTGCCACCAGCAGAAATAGCGGGGGGACGCACAATGAGCAGTACTTC
TRBV14	TRBJ2-1	TRBD2	.	CASSQVVAGMNEQFF	TGTGCCAGCAGCCAAGTGGTAGCGGGGATGAATGAGCAGTTCTTC
TRBV7-2	TRBJ2-1	TRBD1	.	CASSIGAGTGMNFEQFF	TGTGCCAGCAGCATAGGAGCCGGGACAGGGATGAATTTTGAGCAGTTCTTC
TRBV27	TRBJ1-1	.	.	CASRPRLLNTEAFF	TGTGCCAGCAGACCAAGGCTTTTGAACACTGAAGCTTTCTTT
TRBV7-3	TRBJ2-3	.	.	CASKGANTDTQYF	TGTGCCAGCAAAGGTGCTAACACAGATACGCAGTATTTT
TRBV6-1	TRBJ2-7	.	.	CASSDIGGYEQYF	TGTGCCAGCAGTGATATTGGGGGTTACGAGCAGTACTTC
TRBV11-2	TRBJ2-5	TRBD1	.	CASSKGQGTVLAQETQYF	TGTGCCAGCAGCAAGGGACAGGGGACGGTCTTGGCCCAAGAGACCCAGTACTTC
TRBV20-1	TRBJ2-3	TRBD2	few	CSAYSRGGAPDTQYF	TGCAGTGCGTATTCCCGCGGGGGGGCCCCAGATACGCAGTATTTT
TRBV11-2	TRBJ2-2	.	.	CASSFLEGNTGELFF	TGTGCCAGCAGCTTTTTGGAGGGGAACACCGGGGAGCTGTTTTTT
TRBV5-1	TRBJ2-7	.	.	CASSPSAASSYNEQYF	TGCGCCAGCAGCCCTTCCGCAGCGAGCTCCTACAATGAGCAGTACTTC
TRBV11-2	TRBJ2-7	.	many	CASSFGGDAYEQYF	TGTGCCAGCAGCTTTGGAGGGGATGCCTACGAGCAGTACTTC
TRBV4-3	TRBJ2-7	TRBD1	.	CASSQDQDRVYEQYF	TGCGCCAGCAGCCAAGATCAGGACAGGGTGTACGAGCAGTACTTC
TRBV29-1	TRBJ2-2	.	.	CSVESGANTGELFF	TGCAGCGTTGAGTCCGGGGCGAACACCGGGGAGCTGTTTTTT
TRBV10-3	TRBJ2-1	TRBD1	.	CAISTGGSYNEQFF	TGTGCCATCAGCACAGGGGGCTCCTACAATGAGCAGTTCTTC
TRBV7-2	TRBJ1-1	.	.	CASSLLSGYTEAFF	TGTGCCAGCAGCTTACTATCAGGCTACACTGAAGCTTTCTTT
TRBV28	TRBJ1-2	.	.	CASRNQGTSNYGYTF	TGTGCCAGCCGAAATCAGGGTACCTCTAACTATGGCTACACCTTC
TRBV6-1	TRBJ1-6	TRBD1	.	CASSEGDSRYSPLHF	TGTGCCAGCAGTGAAGGGGACAGCCGATATTCACCCCTCCACTTT
TRBV20-1	TRBJ2-3	TRBD1	.	CSANYRGPDTQYF	TGCAGTGCTAATTATAGGGGGCCAGATACGCAGTATTTT
TRBV6-2/TRBV6-3	TRBJ2-7	.	.	CASSYGSAGTREQYF	TGTGCCAGCAGTTACGGGTCGGCAGGGACGCGTGAGCAGTACTTC
TRBV10-2	TRBJ2-1	.	.	CASSEFGEQFF	TGCGCCAGCAGTGAGTTCGGTGAGCAGTTCTTC
TRBV4-1	TRBJ1-5	.	few	CASSQDLSGHGNQPQHF	TGCGCCAGCAGCCAAGACCTATCCGGACACGGGAATCAGCCCCAGCATTTT
TRBV12-3/TRBV12-4	TRBJ2-3	TRBD1	once	CASSPEDRGRTSFSTDTQYF	TGTGCCAGCAGTCCAGAGGACAGGGGGCGGACTAGTTTTAGCACAGATACGCAGTATTTT
TRBV28	TRBJ2-7	.	few	CASRGGWSSYEQYF	TGTGCCAGCAGAGGAGGGTGGAGCTCCTACGAGCAGTACTTC
TRBV4-2	TRBJ2-3	.	.	CASSQGGDSGTDSQYF	TGTGCCAGCAGCCAAGGGGGGGACAGTGGGACAGATTCGCAGTATTTT
TRBV5-1	TRBJ1-2	.	.	CASSLSGRRNGCTF	TGCGCCAGCAGCTTGAGCGGACGGAGGAATGGCTGCACCTTC
TRBV10-3	TRBJ1-2	TRBD1	.	CAISEGTGLDDCGYTF	TGTGCCATCAGTGAGGGGACAGGCCTCGACGACTGTGGCTACACCTTC
TRBV27	TRBJ2-1	TRBD2	.	CASSGLEGHNEQFF	TGTGCCAGCAGTGGACTAGAGGGACACAATGAGCAGTTCTTC
TRBV3-1	TRBJ1-5	.	few	CASSQDGENPLNQPQHF	TGTGCCAGCAGCCAAGATGGGGAGAACCCCCTCAATCAGCCCCAGCATTTT
TRBV7-9	TRBJ2-5	.	few	CASSYILGRETQYF	TGTGCCAGCAGCTACATACTGGGTCGAGAGACCCAGTACTTC
TRBV20-1	TRBJ2-3	TRBD2	.	CSARRAAGVDTRYF	TGCAGTGCTAGGAGGGCAGCGGGGGTAGATACGCGGTATTTT
TRBV9	TRBJ2-1	.	.	CASSVGLPNEQFF	TGTGCCAGCAGCGTAGGACTTCCCAATGAGCAGTTCTTC